Here is one T cell receptor beta chain with its context. Between the trimmed V and J ends, which lost 0 bases and 6 bases, there was a span of 8 bases. The CDR3 runs 14 residues. Germline CDR1 reads SGHNT; CDR2 reads YENEEA. Generated by immunoSEQ multiplex PCR, the TCRdb table keeps only in-frame clones and is missing some. The data hold roughly 250,000 clones, with roughly 88% observed a single time. This specimen comes from a study of blood T cell repertoires in COVID-19. The chain recombines TRBV11-3 with TRBJ2-2; no reliable D call. The material sequenced was PBMCs or T cells enriched from blood (not recorded which). The receptor was derived from a woman between 40 and 50 years old who had been exposed to COVID-19. CDR3 sequence reads: CASSLDLAAGELFF. CDR3 coding DNA: TGTGCCAGCAGCTTAGACCTGGCCGCCGGGGAGCTGTTTTTT.